What follows describes a single T cell receptor (beta chain). Its cognate antigen is unknown. Primers for the PCR totalled 60 Vbeta and 13 Jbeta. Authors' data handling: In a later analysis, of 84 million or so unique beta chains, roughly 10 million appeared in at least two donors. Libraries were prepared by immunoSEQ multiplex PCR; TCRdb keeps only in-frame clonotypes and omits some of them. The DNA gave D and trimming, while V, J and clone size come from that table. The sample has 110,000 to 150,000 clones; about 82% are singletons. CDR3 length equals 13 residues. Germline assignment: CDR1 LGHNA and CDR2 YSLEER. Deletions cut 6 bases from V and 5 bases from J, with 10 bases between. The data originate from a study of cytomegalovirus exposure and HLA in healthy donors. Study observations and caveats: Accounts indicate the classifier identified cytomegalovirus status with strong specificity and sensitivity. The majority of TCR sequences were rare, yet some public TCRs appeared in many donors.

Sequencing was done on a sample of PBMCs. This receptor was taken from a male donor in good health and CMV-seronegative. The chain employs TRBV4-3 and TRBJ1-4; unclear D gene. The CDR3 is CASREDYNEKLFF. CDR3 in DNA: TGCGCCAGCAGAGAGGACTACAATGAAAAACTGTTTTTT.